Following are 24 T cell receptor beta chains from one sample sequenced in a study of monozygotic twins with inflammatory bowel disease. TCRdb re-called the 5' RACE reads, yielding one record per CDR3 amino acid sequence without DNA. The sample totals 350,000 to 550,000 distinct CDR3 sequences. The specimen sequenced was blood. The origin of the receptors is a human donor with ulcerative colitis or Crohn's disease, or a healthy co-twin of an affected twin (not recorded which).

The V gene is TRBV2, the J gene TRBJ2-4; the TCRdb D gene call, TRBD2, has no DNA to confirm it. CDR1 is SNHLY, CDR2 FYNNEI, per germline. The CDR3 contains 19 residues. The CDR3 protein is CASSARGLAGALAKNIQYF. The entire variable domain, with the rest obtained from reference TRBV2 and TRBJ2-4, is as follows: EPEVTQTPSHQVTQMGQEVILRCVPISNHLYFYWYRQILGQKVEFLVSFYNNEISEKSEIFDDQFSVERPDGSNFTLKIRSTKLEDSAMYFCASSARGLAGALAKNIQYFGAGTRLSVL.

The rearrangement links TRBV7-3 to TRBJ2-1; the D gene TCRdb calls, TRBD1, cannot be checked with no DNA. Looked up from germline, CDR1 is SGHTA and CDR2 is FQGTGA. The CDR3 covers 14 residues. The CDR3 region is CASSLNQGNNEQFF.

The rearrangement uses TRBV7-2 and TRBJ2-7; TCRdb selects TRBD2, and the lack of DNA leaves this call unchecked. CDR3 size: 15 residues. The germline V gene encodes CDR1 SGHTA and CDR2 FQGNSA. The CDR3 is CASSSSGLAKGEQYF.

This rearrangement joins TRBV4-2 to TRBJ1-2. The CDR3 extends over 12 amino acids. Germline values: CDR1 LGHNA, CDR2 YNFKEQ. The CDR3 loop is CASSQDGALGTF.

CDR3 sequence reads: CASSAQGMESNTEAFF. V is TRBV7-2 and J is TRBJ1-1. The CDR3 runs 16 residues. In germline, CDR1 is SGHTA, CDR2 FQGNSA.

This chain connects TRBV18 to TRBJ2-7; TCRdb calls TRBD1, which cannot be checked without DNA. This CDR3 is 15 amino acids long. The germline V gene encodes CDR1 KGHSH and CDR2 LQKENI. CDR3 in amino acids: CASSPQGQGVDEQYF.

The gene calls are TRBV6-5 and TRBJ2-7; TCRdb lists TRBD1, though no DNA is available to test this call. This CDR3 is 15 amino acids long. Germline V lookup: CDR1 MNHEY, CDR2 SVGAGI. The CDR3 protein is CASSYSGQGTYEQYF.

V is TRBV9 and J is TRBJ2-2; absent DNA, TCRdb's TRBD2 call cannot be checked. The length of the CDR3 is 17 residues. The germline CDR1 and CDR2 sequences are SGDLS and YYNGEE. This chain's CDR3 is CASSPPWSGGGGGELFF.

This chain uses TRBV7-9 with TRBJ1-5; TCRdb names TRBD1, which stays unverified in the absence of DNA. The CDR3 runs to 16 residues. Germline V lookup: CDR1 SEHNR, CDR2 FQNEAQ (reference sequence). This chain's CDR3 is CASSLGVGTGNQPQHF.

The chain combines TRBV19 with TRBJ1-1; as DNA is missing, the TRBD1 call by TCRdb cannot be tested. The CDR3 consists of 12 residues. The V gene's germline CDR1 is LNHDA and CDR2 SQIVND (reference sequence). CDR3 sequence reads: CASSLRDSTTFF.

The CDR3 reads CSVSTRASGANVLTF. This chain uses TRBV29-1 with TRBJ2-6. Germline V gives CDR1 SQVTM, CDR2 ANQGSEA. CDR3 size: 15 residues.

This chain joins TRBV5-1 and TRBJ2-1; with no DNA, the TCRdb D assignment of TRBD1 cannot be verified. Germline V gene sequence: CDR1 SGHRS, CDR2 YFSETQ. This CDR3 contains 16 residues. The CDR3 reads CASSPPGTGNYNEQFF.

The chain links TRBV11-2 to TRBJ2-5; absent DNA, TCRdb's TRBD2 call cannot be checked. The V gene's germline CDR1 is SGHAT and CDR2 FQNNGV. The CDR3 extends over 14 amino acids. CDR3 loop: CASSLAVAGETQYF.

V is TRBV12-3 or TRBV12-4 and J is TRBJ1-2; as DNA is missing, the TRBD1 call by TCRdb cannot be tested. The CDR3 sequence is 12 residues long. CDR3 sequence reads: CASSRPKFGYTF.

The chain employs TRBV2 and TRBJ2-5; absent DNA, TCRdb's TRBD1 call cannot be checked. Germline CDR1 and CDR2: SNHLY and FYNNEI. The CDR3 runs 12 residues. The CDR3 region is CASRGTKETQYF. The full variable domain, in which reference TRBV2 and TRBJ2-5 provide the parts outside the CDR3, is EPEVTQTPSHQVTQMGQEVILRCVPISNHLYFYWYRQILGQKVEFLVSFYNNEISEKSEIFDDQFSVERPDGSNFTLKIRSTKLEDSAMYFCASRGTKETQYFGPGTRLLVL.

The V and J genes are TRBV3-1 and TRBJ1-1; with no DNA, the TCRdb D assignment of TRBD1 cannot be verified. CDR3 length: 14 residues. Germline V gene sequence: CDR1 LGHDT, CDR2 YNNKEL (reference sequence). The chain's CDR3 is CASSQLTGEVEAFF. Complete variable domain (other parts from reference TRBV3-1 and TRBJ1-1): DTAVSQTPKYLVTQMGNDKSIKCEQNLGHDTMYWYKQDSKKFLKIMFSYNNKELIINETVPNRFSPKSPDKAHLNLHINSLELGDSAVYFCASSQLTGEVEAFFGQGTRLTVV.

V usage is TRBV6-1 and J usage is TRBJ2-7. The CDR3 has 14 residues. The germline V gene encodes CDR1 MNHNS and CDR2 SASEGT. The CDR3 sequence: CASRIRPETYEQYF.

V gene TRBV11-1 combines with J gene TRBJ2-3; absent DNA, TCRdb's TRBD1 call cannot be checked. The germline V gene encodes CDR1 SGHAT and CDR2 FQDESV (reference sequence). There are 18 residues in the CDR3. The CDR3 reads CASSLEYGGRVVSDTQYF.

The chain is built from TRBV30 and TRBJ2-1. Germline V gene lookup returns CDR1 GTSNPN and CDR2 SVGIG (reference sequence). The CDR3 consists of 11 residues. CDR3 amino acids: CAWSVPGWQFF.

This chain links TRBV28 with TRBJ1-5. The CDR3 has 15 amino acids. Per germline, CDR1 MDHEN and CDR2 SYDVKM. The CDR3 here is CASTSPGRSNQPQHF.

V is TRBV20-1 and J is TRBJ2-1. This CDR3 contains 12 residues. Germline V CDR1 and CDR2: DFQATT, SNEGSKA (reference sequence). The CDR3 protein is CSASLGSNEQFF.

The chain has TRBV11-2 and TRBJ2-7. CDR1 is SGHAT and CDR2 is FQNNGV in the germline V gene. There are 12 residues in the CDR3. The CDR3 spells CASSAGPYEQYF.

The chain carries TRBV3-1 and TRBJ2-5; TCRdb designates TRBD2, a call that cannot be tested without DNA. The V gene's germline CDR1 is LGHDT and CDR2 YNNKEL (reference sequence). CDR3 length: 13 amino acids. The CDR3 spells CASSWALRETQYF.

The chain uses TRBV7-8 and TRBJ1-4; the D gene TCRdb calls, TRBD1, cannot be checked with no DNA. The germline V gene encodes CDR1 SGHVS and CDR2 FQNEAQ. The CDR3 is 15 residues long. Here the CDR3 reads CASSHRGTTNEKLFF.